One sample yielded the 17 T cell receptor beta chains listed below, sequenced in a study of T cells after yellow fever vaccination. TCRdb called the 5' RACE reads again in MiXCR, with one record for every CDR3 protein. Of 450,000 to 650,000 distinct CDR3 sequences in the sample, less than 15% were seen once. The specimen comprised PBMCs, sampled on the day of the yellow fever booster vaccination. The receptors were sampled from a man aged 30-40 years who received the YFV17D yellow fever vaccine.

This clonotype has more than one count but fewer than ten. V gene TRBV12-3 or TRBV12-4 combines with J gene TRBJ2-1; D unclear. The CDR3 has 14 amino acids. Deletions cut 4 bases from V and 8 bases from J, with 15 bases between. CDR3 bases: TGTGCCAGCAGTTCCACCTTAAACGGCGATGAGCAGTTCTTC. Its translation: CASSSTLNGDEQFF.

A few counts support this clonotype. The chain combines TRBV10-3 with TRBJ1-2; no definite D call. The CDR3 runs to 14 residues. The V gene lost 2 bases and the J gene lost 8 bases, with 15 bases spanning the gap. Germline V gene data show CDR1 as ENHRY and CDR2 as SYGVKD. DNA of the CDR3: TGTGCCATCAGTGAGCCCCCGCATAATTGGGGCTACACCTTC. It translates to CAISEPPHNWGYTF.

This clonotype came up a few times. This rearrangement joins TRBV6-1 to TRBJ2-7; 7 bases are shared with TRBD1. CDR1 is MNHNS, CDR2 SASEGT, per germline. After removal of 5 bases from V and 4 bases from J, the junction contained 5 bases not matched to a gene. CDR3 length equals 13 residues. The DNA for the CDR3 is TGTGCCAGCAGTACGGGACAGAGATACGAGCAGTACTTC. This gives the protein CASSTGQRYEQYF.

This clonotype appeared a few times. Written as DNA, the CDR3 is TGCGCCAGCAGCCAAGAGGTTAGCGGGAGTTTGGACACCGGGGAGCTGTTTTTT. It encodes CASSQEVSGSLDTGELFF. The V gene is TRBV4-3, the J gene TRBJ2-2; 9 nucleotides align to TRBD2. This CDR3 is 18 amino acids long. Trimming removed 0 bases from V and 3 bases from J; junction bases left unmatched: 8. The germline CDR1 and CDR2 sequences are LGHNA and YSLEER.

The chain uses TRBV6-5 and TRBJ2-7; 8 nucleotides match TRBD2. With 2 bases clipped from V and 2 bases from J, the junction kept 8 bases outside the gene matches. Germline V gene lookup returns CDR1 MNHEY and CDR2 SVGAGI. CDR3 length equals 16 residues. CDR3 sequence: CASSYGGGRTPYEQYF. The CDR3, as DNA: TGTGCCAGCAGTTACGGTGGCGGGAGGACCCCCTACGAGCAGTACTTC.

This clonotype turned up a few times. The chain is built from TRBV13 and TRBJ1-2; D possibly corresponds to TRBD1 (5 bases). With 5 bases removed from V and 4 bases from J, the gap between germline ends came to 14 bases. The germline V gene has CDR1 PRHDT and CDR2 FYEKMQ (reference sequence). The CDR3 extends over 14 amino acids. The CDR3 DNA is TGTGCCAGCAGCCCCCGGGACGGAATCTATGGCTACACCTTC. Residues: CASSPRDGIYGYTF. The variable domain in full, completed from reference TRBV13 and TRBJ1-2, reads AAGVIQSPRHLIKEKRETATLKCYPIPRHDTVYWYQQGPGQDPQFLISFYEKMQSDKGSIPDRFSAQQFSDYHSELNMSSLELGDSALYFCASSPRDGIYGYTFGSGTRLTVV.

This clonotype was seen only a few times. The genes are TRBV7-2 and TRBJ2-5; 9 bases map to TRBD2. The CDR3 runs to 15 residues. V shed 4 bases and J 5 bases; nucleotides not matched to a gene: 8. Germline loops: CDR1 SGHTA, CDR2 FQGNSA. CDR3 in DNA: TGTGCCAGCAGCTCAAATATAGCGGGAGCTGAGACCCAGTACTTC. Translation: CASSSNIAGAETQYF.

V usage is TRBV5-1 and J usage is TRBJ1-1; 7 nucleotides align to TRBD1. J gave up 6 bases and V 0 bases, and 5 bases lay outside the gene matches. Germline CDR1 and CDR2: SGHRS and YFSETQ. The CDR3 totals 14 residues. The CDR3: CASSLAGGESEAFF. In DNA form, the CDR3 reads TGCGCCAGCAGCTTGGCAGGGGGAGAATCTGAAGCTTTCTTT.

V gene TRBV14 combines with J gene TRBJ2-7, with TRBD2 as a possible D gene (6 bases). The ends were cut back, 6 bases at V and 4 bases at J, with 22 bases in the middle. Germline V lookup: CDR1 SGHDN, CDR2 FVKESK. There are 16 residues in the CDR3. CDR3 sequence: CASRLFSWTGVYEQYF. CDR3 bases: TGTGCCAGCAGACTATTCTCCTGGACGGGAGTGTACGAGCAGTACTTC.

In this sample, this clonotype turned up a few times. V and J are TRBV20-1 and TRBJ2-1; 10 positions match TRBD2. The CDR3 covers 19 residues. CDR1 is DFQATT, CDR2 SNEGSKA, per germline (reference sequence). Trimming cost V 0 bases and J 0 bases; bases outside gene matches: 11. The CDR3 DNA follows: TGCAGTGCTAGAGATCCCCAATGGCCTAGCGGGAGCTCCTACAATGAGCAGTTCTTC. Translating gives CSARDPQWPSGSSYNEQFF.

This clonotype has only a few counts. The rearrangement links TRBV15 to TRBJ2-1, with 12 bases aligning to TRBD1. This CDR3 is built from 19 residues. The germline V gene has CDR1 LNHNV and CDR2 YYDKDF (reference sequence). J gave up 5 bases and V 0 bases, and 11 bases lay outside the gene matches. CDR3 sequence: CATSRDMILGTGGHNEQFF. CDR3 nucleotide sequence: TGTGCCACCAGCAGAGATATGATATTGGGGACAGGGGGCCACAATGAGCAGTTCTTC.

This clonotype was picked up a small number of times. This chain uses TRBV4-3 with TRBJ1-1, with D perhaps matching TRBD1 (6 bases). V was clipped by 0 bases and J by 3 bases, with 17 bases between them. The CDR3 is 17 residues long. Germline V lookup: CDR1 LGHNA, CDR2 YSLEER. In DNA, the CDR3 is TGCGCCAGCAGCCAAGAGGGGGCCCGAAGAGGGTACACTGAAGCTTTCTTT. Residues: CASSQEGARRGYTEAFF.

The V call is TRBV7-9, the J call TRBJ2-3; D possibly corresponds to TRBD2 (6 bases). The V and J ends lost 5 bases and 7 bases respectively, with 19 bases between them. CDR1 and CDR2 (germline): SEHNR, FQNEAQ (reference sequence). The CDR3 covers 15 residues. The CDR3 is CASSPRGGGEHTQYF. The CDR3 DNA reads as TGTGCCAGCAGCCCCCGGGGAGGTGGGGAACATACGCAGTATTTT.

V is TRBV20-1 and J is TRBJ2-7; the match to TRBD2 covers 9 bases. Germline V gene sequence: CDR1 DFQATT, CDR2 SNEGSKA (reference sequence). V lost 2 bases and J lost 4; bases outside the gene matches: 9. The CDR3 totals 15 residues. CDR3 in DNA: TGCAGTGCTAGAAGGATTCTAGCGGGATCGTACGAGCAGTACTTC. This gives the protein CSARRILAGSYEQYF.

The chain uses TRBV14 and TRBJ1-2, with no clear D. Deletions cut 1 base from V and 8 bases from J, with 8 bases between. Per germline, CDR1 SGHDN and CDR2 FVKESK. The CDR3 runs 12 residues. The CDR3 bases are TGTGCCAGCAGCCAAGTTGGGAGAGGCTACACCTTC. Protein product: CASSQVGRGYTF.

The CDR3 spells CASSLVFVAVNTGELFF. CDR3 nucleotides: TGTGCCAGCAGCTTGGTATTCGTAGCGGTGAACACCGGGGAGCTGTTTTTT. The gene calls are TRBV7-2 and TRBJ2-2; D may be TRBD2 (6 bases). Germline CDR1 is SGHTA and CDR2 is FQGNSA. The CDR3 runs 17 residues. Trimming removed 3 bases from V and 1 base from J, with 15 bases in between.

This chain uses TRBV7-2 with TRBJ1-6; D unclear. This CDR3 comprises 14 residues. Trimming took off 4 bases at V and 7 bases at J, with 11 bases between the two ends. Germline CDR1 SGHTA, CDR2 FQGNSA. The chain's CDR3 is CASSSGPGNSPLHF. DNA of the CDR3: TGTGCCAGCAGCTCAGGACCGGGGAATTCACCCCTCCACTTT.